Listed here are 16 T cell receptor beta chains from one sample, sequenced in a study of cytomegalovirus exposure and HLA in healthy donors. PCR was performed using 60 Vbeta and 13 Jbeta primers. Using immunoSEQ multiplex PCR, the repertoire was profiled, and TCRdb retains in-frame clones only, with some absent. The sample contains about 120,000 clones, 65% to 80% of which appear only once. The sample was PBMCs. The receptors originated from a woman in her forties in good health and CMV-seropositive.

As concerns this clone: The same CDR3 also results from other DNA sequences found in this sample. This sequence joins TRBV7-8 and TRBJ1-6, with no clear D. CDR3 length: 14 residues. CDR1 and CDR2 (germline): SGHVS, FQNEAQ. Trimming removed 1 base from V and 5 bases from J, with 6 bases in between. CDR3 DNA sequence: TGTGCCAGCAGCTTAGGCCTAGATAATTCACCCCTCCACTTT. The encoded protein is CASSLGLDNSPLHF.

This chain uses TRBV9 with TRBJ1-6; D possibly corresponds to TRBD1 (6 bases). Between the trimmed V and J ends, which lost 8 bases and 10 bases, there was a span of 25 bases. The CDR3 is made up of 16 amino acids. The germline gives CDR1 SGDLS, CDR2 YYNGEE. This CDR3 reads CARDQHPQDSASPLHF. DNA for the CDR3: TGTGCCAGGGACCAGCATCCACAGGACAGCGCGTCACCCCTCCACTTT.

The chain recombines TRBV23-1 with TRBJ1-1, with no clear D. TRBV23-1 is an open reading frame whose function is uncertain. This CDR3 has 11 residues. V was cut by 11 bases and J by 12 bases, with 19 bases left in between. As DNA, the CDR3 is TGCGCCTCAACTTTCTCCGGAGGAACTTTCTTT. Translation: CASTFSGGTFF.

V and J are TRBV7-3 and TRBJ2-2, with unresolved D. The CDR3 totals 15 residues. Between the trimmed V and J ends, which lost 3 bases and 0 bases, there was a span of 8 bases. Germline values: CDR1 SGHTA, CDR2 FQGTGA. CDR3 sequence: CASSFRGPNTGELFF. CDR3 sequence (DNA): TGTGCCAGCAGCTTCAGAGGCCCGAACACCGGGGAGCTGTTTTTT.

This clone was observed once. J is TRBJ2-2 and V is TRBV5-3, with 11 bases matching TRBD1. TRBV5-3 is identified as an open reading frame with a role that is uncertain. With V trimmed by 2 bases and J by 3 bases, 6 bases remained unmatched. The CDR3 has 17 amino acids. This CDR3 is CARSLTRTGGDTGELFF. The DNA for the CDR3 is TGTGCCAGAAGCTTAACCAGGACAGGGGGCGACACCGGGGAGCTGTTTTTT.

Of note for this clone: Other DNA sequences in this sample translate to the same CDR3. The rearrangement uses TRBV29-1 and TRBJ1-1; D is uncertain. CDR1 SQVTM and CDR2 ANQGSEA come from the germline V gene. Trimming left V 4 bases short and J 7 bases short, with 19 bases between. This CDR3 has 14 amino acids. CDR3 sequence: CSVGGGPGGFEAFF. The CDR3 nucleotides are TGCAGCGTTGGAGGCGGCCCGGGAGGATTTGAAGCTTTCTTT.

J is TRBJ2-3 and V is TRBV7-3; no reliable D call. This CDR3 region has 13 residues. V was shortened by 2 bases and J by 2 bases, with 5 bases between the two germline ends. CDR1 is SGHTA, CDR2 FQGTGA, per germline. DNA for the CDR3: TGTGCCAGCAGCTTATCCGTCACAGATACGCAGTATTTT. Translated, it gives CASSLSVTDTQYF.

The V gene is TRBV7-2, the J gene TRBJ2-1; TRBD1 agrees at 7 bases. The CDR3 runs to 16 residues. In germline, CDR1 is SGHTA, CDR2 FQGNSA. With 5 bases clipped from V and 3 bases from J, the junction kept 10 bases outside the gene matches. The CDR3 DNA reads as TGTGCCAGCAGCCCATCGACAGGGAGAGTCTACAATGAGCAGTTCTTC. It specifies CASSPSTGRVYNEQFF.

This clone was recorded once. The rearrangement links TRBV2 to TRBJ1-2, with D perhaps TRBD1 (5 bases). Trimming shortened V by 2 bases and J by 0 bases, and 10 bases separated the two germline ends. Germline assignment: CDR1 SNHLY and CDR2 FYNNEI. This CDR3 contains 15 residues. CDR3 coding DNA: TGTGCCAGCAGTGAAACGGGGGAGCCTAACTATGGCTACACCTTC. Translation gives CASSETGEPNYGYTF.

V gene TRBV5-4 combines with J gene TRBJ2-3; 10 nucleotides agree with TRBD2. Germline V lookup: CDR1 SGHNT, CDR2 YYREEE (reference sequence). J was trimmed by 6 bases and V by 4 bases; bases with no gene match: 11. The CDR3 covers 16 residues. The CDR3 region has the DNA TGTGCCAGCAGCCCGGACAGCGGGGGGGCCGGTGATACGCAGTATTTT. This sequence encodes CASSPDSGGAGDTQYF.

This clone was observed a few times. The chain combines TRBV5-1 with TRBJ2-5, with D maybe TRBD1 (6 bases). The CDR3 length is 13 residues. The germline V and J ends were trimmed by 3 bases and 5 bases, with 11 bases remaining between them. Germline lookup yields CDR1 SGHRS and CDR2 YFSETQ. CDR3 protein: CASSSDRLETQYF. The DNA for the CDR3 is TGCGCCAGCAGCTCTGACAGGTTGGAGACCCAGTACTTC.

The gene calls are TRBV10-1 and TRBJ2-1; 7 bases align to TRBD1. V lost 6 bases and J lost 1; bases outside the gene matches: 6. The CDR3 is 15 amino acids. The V gene's germline CDR1 is WNHNN and CDR2 SYGVQD (reference sequence). The CDR3 sequence: CASRGRQGSYNEQFF. Here the CDR3 DNA reads TGCGCCAGCAGGGGGCGACAGGGATCCTACAATGAGCAGTTCTTC.

The rearrangement links TRBV4-1 to TRBJ1-1; tentatively, D is TRBD1 (6 bases). V gave up 5 bases and J gave up 0 bases, with 19 bases separating them. Germline CDR1 is MGHRA and CDR2 is YSYEKL. This CDR3 is 17 amino acids long. CDR3 amino acids: CASSFGQGYRMNTEAFF. In DNA, the CDR3 is TGCGCCAGCAGCTTCGGCCAGGGGTACCGCATGAACACTGAAGCTTTCTTT.

The genes are TRBV4-3 and TRBJ2-7, with 14 bases fitting TRBD2. There are 16 residues in the CDR3. CDR1 is LGHNA, CDR2 YSLEER, per germline. With 0 bases clipped from V and 4 bases from J, the junction kept 2 bases outside the gene matches. The CDR3 region has the DNA TGCGCCAGCAGCCAAGATGGACTAGCGGGAGGTTACGAGCAGTACTTC. As protein: CASSQDGLAGGYEQYF.

J is TRBJ1-3 and V is TRBV5-1; D is unresolved. Between the trimmed V and J ends, which lost 4 bases and 7 bases, there was a span of 12 bases. The germline V gene has CDR1 SGHRS and CDR2 YFSETQ. The CDR3 is 13 amino acids. CDR3 sequence: CASSPSASNTIYF. CDR3 DNA: TGCGCCAGCAGCCCTAGTGCGAGCAACACCATATATTTT.

The CDR3 loop is CAISDLLAKGLSYEQYF. Written as DNA, the CDR3 is TGTGCCATCAGTGACCTACTAGCGAAGGGACTCTCCTACGAGCAGTACTTC. The chain combines TRBV10-3 with TRBJ2-7, with 7 bases fitting TRBD2. The CDR3 runs 17 residues. CDR1 is ENHRY and CDR2 is SYGVKD in the germline V gene. After removal of 3 bases from V and 0 bases from J, the junction contained 11 bases not matched to a gene.